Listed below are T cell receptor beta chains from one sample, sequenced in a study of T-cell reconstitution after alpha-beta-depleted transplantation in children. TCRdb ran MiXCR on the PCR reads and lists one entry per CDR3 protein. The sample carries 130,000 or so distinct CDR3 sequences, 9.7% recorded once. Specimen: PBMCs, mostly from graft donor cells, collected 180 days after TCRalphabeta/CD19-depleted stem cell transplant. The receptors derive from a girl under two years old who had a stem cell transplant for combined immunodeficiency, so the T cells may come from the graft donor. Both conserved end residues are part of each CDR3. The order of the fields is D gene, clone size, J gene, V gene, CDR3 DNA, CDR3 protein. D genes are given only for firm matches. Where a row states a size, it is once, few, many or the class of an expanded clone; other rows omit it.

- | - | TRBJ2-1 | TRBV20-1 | TGCAGTGCTAGATGGCTATTATACAATGAGCAGTTCTTC | CSARWLLYNEQFF
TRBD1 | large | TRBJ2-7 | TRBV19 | TGTGCCAGTAGTCCGCGCGGGACAGGGACCCTCGAGCAGTACTTC | CASSPRGTGTLEQYF
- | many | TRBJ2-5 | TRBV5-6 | TGTGCCAGCAGCTTGATGGGGGAGACCCAGTACTTC | CASSLMGETQYF
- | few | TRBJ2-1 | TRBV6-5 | TGTGCCAGCAGTTACCCCGGGACAGTCGGGGGAAATGAGCAGTTCTTC | CASSYPGTVGGNEQFF
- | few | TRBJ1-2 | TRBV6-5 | TGTGCCAGCAGTTACTCGAAAGATGGAGATCGCTATGGCTACACCTTC | CASSYSKDGDRYGYTF
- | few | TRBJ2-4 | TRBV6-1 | TGTGCCAGCAAATATCCGGGTCAAAACAGTCAGTACTTC | CASKYPGQNSQYF
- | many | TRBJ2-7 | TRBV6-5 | TGTGCCAGCAGTTACTCAGGGGCCTACGAGCAGTACTTC | CASSYSGAYEQYF
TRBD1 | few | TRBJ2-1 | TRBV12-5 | TGTGCTAGTGGTTCCCTAGGGACAGGGAGCTCCTACAATGAGCAGTTCTTC | CASGSLGTGSSYNEQFF
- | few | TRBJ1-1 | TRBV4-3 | TGCGCCAGCAGCCACCCGAACACTGAAGCTTTCTTT | CASSHPNTEAFF
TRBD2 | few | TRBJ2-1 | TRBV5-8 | TGTGCCAGCAGCATGGGACTAGCGGGAGCAAATGAGCAGTTCTTC | CASSMGLAGANEQFF
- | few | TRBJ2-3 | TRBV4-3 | TGCGCCAGCAGCCAAGGAACAGGGTTCGATACGCAGTATTTT | CASSQGTGFDTQYF
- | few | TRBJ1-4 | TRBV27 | TGTGCCAGCAGTTCCATCAGGGGATCTAATGAAAAACTGTTTTTT | CASSSIRGSNEKLFF
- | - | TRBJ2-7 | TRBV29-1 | TGCAGCGTTGCGGACGGCTACGAGCAGTACTTC | CSVADGYEQYF
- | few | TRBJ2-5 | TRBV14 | TGTGCCAGCAGCCAAATAGGACTCAACCAAGAGACCCAGTACTTC | CASSQIGLNQETQYF
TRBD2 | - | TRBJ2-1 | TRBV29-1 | TGCAGCGTTGAACGACTAGCGGGAGAGGACTACAATGAGCAGTTCTTC | CSVERLAGEDYNEQFF
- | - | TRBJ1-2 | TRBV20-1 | TGCAGTGCTAGAAGACAGGACTTCTATGGCTACACCTTC | CSARRQDFYGYTF
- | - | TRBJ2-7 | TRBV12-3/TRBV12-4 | TGTGCCAGCAGTTTAGGAGGACCATGGCCTCGCCGGGATTCCTACGAGCAGTACTTC | CASSLGGPWPRRDSYEQYF
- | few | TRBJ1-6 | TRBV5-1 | TGCGCCAGCAGCTTGGACAGTTCAAATTCACCCCTCCACTTT | CASSLDSSNSPLHF
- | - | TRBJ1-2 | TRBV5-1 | TGCGCCAGCAGCGCCAGAGAGCTTAACTATGGCTACACCTTC | CASSARELNYGYTF
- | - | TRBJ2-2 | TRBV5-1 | TGCGCCAGCAGCTTAGTGTCCGGGGGACCAGAATTAACCGGGGAGCTGTTTTTT | CASSLVSGGPELTGELFF
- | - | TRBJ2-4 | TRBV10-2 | TGCGCCAGCGGAAATCCAGACACGGCCAAAAACATTCAGTACTTC | CASGNPDTAKNIQYF
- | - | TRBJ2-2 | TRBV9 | TGTGCCAGCAGCGTAGCCGGTGCGAACACCGGGGAGCTGTTTTTT | CASSVAGANTGELFF
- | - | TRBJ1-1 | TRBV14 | TGTGCCAGCAGCCTACCACGGCCCTACCGGGGTTTCTTT | CASSLPRPYRGFF
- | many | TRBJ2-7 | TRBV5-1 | TGCGCCAGCAGCTTGAGACGGGAGTCCCACGAGCAGTACTTC | CASSLRRESHEQYF
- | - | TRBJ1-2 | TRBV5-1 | TGCGCCAGCAGCTTGGGGGCTAACTATGGCTACACCTTC | CASSLGANYGYTF
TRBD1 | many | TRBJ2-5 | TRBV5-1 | TGCGCCAGCAGCCCCGGGACAGGACAAGAGACCCAGTACTTC | CASSPGTGQETQYF
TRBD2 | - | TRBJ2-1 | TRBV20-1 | TGCAGTGCTAGAGTGCCCGGTAGTAGCGGGAGCAACAATGAGCAGTTCTTC | CSARVPGSSGSNNEQFF
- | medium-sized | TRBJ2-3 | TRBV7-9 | TGTGCCAGCAGCCCCAGGGGCGGGGCGGTAGATACGCAGTATTTT | CASSPRGGAVDTQYF
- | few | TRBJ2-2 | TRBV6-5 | TGTGCCAGCAGTTACTCCTCAGGGGAATTTAACACCGGGGAGCTGTTTTTT | CASSYSSGEFNTGELFF
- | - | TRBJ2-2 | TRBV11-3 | TGTGCCAGCAGCTTAGGGTCGGGAGTGACCGGGGAGCTGTTTTTT | CASSLGSGVTGELFF
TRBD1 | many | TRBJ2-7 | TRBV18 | TGTGCCAGCTCCCAGGGGGGACAGGGGCCTTACGAGCAGTACTTC | CASSQGGQGPYEQYF
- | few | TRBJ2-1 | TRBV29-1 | TGCAGCGTTGAATATTTGGGCAATGAGCAGTTCTTC | CSVEYLGNEQFF
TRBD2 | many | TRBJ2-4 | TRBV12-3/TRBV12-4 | TGTGCCAGCAGCTCCGGGACTAGCGGTATTCAGTACTTC | CASSSGTSGIQYF
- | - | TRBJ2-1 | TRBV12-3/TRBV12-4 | TGTGCCAGCAGCCTAACCGGGACTTACAATGAGCAGTTCTTC | CASSLTGTYNEQFF
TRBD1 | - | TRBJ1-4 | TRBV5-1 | TGCGCCAGCAGCTGGCAACCGGGACAGGGGAATGAAAAACTGTTTTTT | CASSWQPGQGNEKLFF
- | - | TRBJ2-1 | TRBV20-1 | TGCAGTGCTAGCCGACCGCCCCATCTGGGTAATGAGCAGTTCTTC | CSASRPPHLGNEQFF
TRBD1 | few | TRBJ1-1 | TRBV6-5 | TGTGCCAGCAGTTACACAGGGGGGAACACTGAAGCTTTCTTT | CASSYTGGNTEAFF
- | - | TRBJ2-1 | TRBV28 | TGTGCCAGCAGTTGGGGCACCTACAATGAGCAGTTCTTC | CASSWGTYNEQFF
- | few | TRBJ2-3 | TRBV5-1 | TGCGCCAGCAGCTTGGGCGGGTACCTAGATACGCAGTATTTT | CASSLGGYLDTQYF
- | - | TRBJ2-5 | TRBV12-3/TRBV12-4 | TGTGCCAGCACCACCGACAGCCAAGAGACCCAGTACTTC | CASTTDSQETQYF
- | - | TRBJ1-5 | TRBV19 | TGTGCCAGTAGTATATCCTATCAGCCCCAGCATTTT | CASSISYQPQHF
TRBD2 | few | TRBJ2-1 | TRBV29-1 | TGCAGCGTTGAGGTGGGGGGCTTTACTAGCGGGAGAGGCAATGAGCAGTTCTTC | CSVEVGGFTSGRGNEQFF
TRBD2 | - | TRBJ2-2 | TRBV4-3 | TGCGCCAGCAGCCGGAGACTAGCGGGGTCGAACACCGGGGAGCTGTTTTTT | CASSRRLAGSNTGELFF